This T cell receptor (beta chain) was obtained from a study of T cell repertoires in cytomegalovirus infection. Whole-study context: CMV infection plus the matching HLA type was flagged by public TCR beta signatures. General observations from the study: People with CMV and the relevant HLA were identified by cumulative public TCR beta family frequency.

Germline V gene data show CDR1 as PRHDT and CDR2 as FYEKMQ (reference sequence). This CDR3 has 19 residues. Trimming at V came to 2 bases and at J to 0 bases, leaving 15 bases not matched to a gene. TCRdb recomputed calls from the reads with MiXCR, one row per CDR3 protein. The sample shows some 900,000 distinct CDR3 sequences, over 25% of them seen only once. This clonotype has only a few counts. Antigen: not known. This specimen consisted of cultured CD8+ T cells from PBMCs, obtained from culture after CMV antigen stimulation. The receptor comes from a human donor in good health (CMV status not recorded). Some clones in this sample may be carry-over from other donors' samples. The rearrangement uses TRBV13 and TRBJ1-2; TRBD1 agrees at 7 bases. The CDR3 spells CASSLSGREGAKANYGYTF. Here the CDR3 DNA reads TGTGCCAGCAGCTTATCAGGTCGGGAGGGGGCTAAAGCTAACTATGGCTACACCTTC.